This T cell receptor beta chain originates from a study of cytomegalovirus exposure and HLA in healthy donors. Study-wide background: The use of the same platform for the 90 to 150 validation repertoires and the approximately 730 first-cohort repertoires was reported by a later analysis.

Details on this clone: Its antigen is still unknown.

Points from the study as a whole: Rarity characterized most TCR sequences, yet some public TCRs appeared in many donors.

The protocol was immunoSEQ multiplex PCR, while the TCRdb copy is restricted to in-frame clones and leaves out a portion. The sample contains 260,000 or so clones, approximately 87% of which appear only once. V lost 3 bases and J lost 10; bases outside the gene matches: 8. The CDR3 totals 15 residues. Germline-derived CDR1 and CDR2 are MGHRA and YSYEKL. The chain combines TRBV4-1 with TRBJ1-6; 8 bases match TRBD1. This clonotype originated in a woman in her late teens or twenties in good health and CMV-seronegative. The sample consisted of PBMCs. In nucleotides, the CDR3 is TGCGCCAGCAGCCATTGGGACAGGCCGGGGTCACCCCTCCACTTT. It yields the protein CASSHWDRPGSPLHF.